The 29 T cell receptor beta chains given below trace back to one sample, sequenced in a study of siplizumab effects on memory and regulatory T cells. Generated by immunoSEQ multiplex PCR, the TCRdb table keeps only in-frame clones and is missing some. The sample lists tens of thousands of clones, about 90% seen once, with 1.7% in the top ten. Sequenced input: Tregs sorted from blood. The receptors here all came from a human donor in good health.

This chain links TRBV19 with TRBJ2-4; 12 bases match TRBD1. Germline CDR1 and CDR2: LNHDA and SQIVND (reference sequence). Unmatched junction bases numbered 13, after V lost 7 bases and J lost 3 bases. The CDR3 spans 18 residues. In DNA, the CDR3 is TGTGCCAGTAAATATGGGACAGGGGGCGAGGTCGGCAAAAACATTCAGTACTTC. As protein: CASKYGTGGEVGKNIQYF. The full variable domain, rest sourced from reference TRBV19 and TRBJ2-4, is DGGITQSPKYLFRKEGQNVTLSCEQNLNHDAMYWYRQDPGQGLRLIYYSQIVNDFQKGDIAEGYSVSREKKESFPLTVTSAQKNPTAFYLCASKYGTGGEVGKNIQYFGAGTRLSVL.

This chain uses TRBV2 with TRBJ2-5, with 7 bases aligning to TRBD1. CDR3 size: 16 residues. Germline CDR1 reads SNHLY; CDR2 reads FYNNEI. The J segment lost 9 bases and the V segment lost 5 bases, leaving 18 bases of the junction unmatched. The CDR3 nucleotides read TGTGCCAGCAGTTCCCTCAGGGGGACGGTGACCCTCCCCCAGTACTTC. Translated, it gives CASSSLRGTVTLPQYF.

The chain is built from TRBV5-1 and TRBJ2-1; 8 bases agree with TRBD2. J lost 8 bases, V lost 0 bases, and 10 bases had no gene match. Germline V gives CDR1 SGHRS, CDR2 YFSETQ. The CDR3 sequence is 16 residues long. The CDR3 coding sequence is TGCGCCAGCAGCTTGGAAGGTGCGGGAGGAGCGTATGAGCAGTTCTTC. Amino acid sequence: CASSLEGAGGAYEQFF. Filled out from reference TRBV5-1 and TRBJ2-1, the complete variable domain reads KAGVTQTPRYLIKTRGQQVTLSCSPISGHRSVSWYQQTPGQGLQFLFEYFSETQRNKGNFPGRFSGRQFSNSRSEMNVSTLELGDSALYLCASSLEGAGGAYEQFFGPGTRLTVL.

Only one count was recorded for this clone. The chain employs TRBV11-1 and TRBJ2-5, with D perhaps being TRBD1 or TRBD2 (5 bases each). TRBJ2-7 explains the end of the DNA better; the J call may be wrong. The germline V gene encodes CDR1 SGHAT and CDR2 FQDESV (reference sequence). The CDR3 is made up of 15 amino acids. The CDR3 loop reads CASSPRGVGDYEQYF. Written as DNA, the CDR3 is TGTGCCAGCAGCCCCCGTGGTGTGGGGGACTACGAGCAGTACTTC.

CDR3 loop: CAWRDSTGTSAHTDTQYF. The CDR3 coding sequence is TGTGCCTGGAGAGACTCCACCGGGACTAGCGCACACACAGATACGCAGTATTTT. The chain links TRBV30 to TRBJ2-3; 10 bases are a match to TRBD2. J was trimmed by 2 bases and V by 3 bases; bases with no gene match: 14. This CDR3 region has 18 residues. Germline V gives CDR1 GTSNPN, CDR2 SVGIG (reference sequence).

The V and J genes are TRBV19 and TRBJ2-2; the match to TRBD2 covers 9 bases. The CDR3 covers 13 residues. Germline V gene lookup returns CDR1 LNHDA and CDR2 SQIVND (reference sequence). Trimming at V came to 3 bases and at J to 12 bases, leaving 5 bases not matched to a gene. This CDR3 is CASSMSAGGKLFF. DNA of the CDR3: TGTGCCAGTAGTATGTCAGCGGGAGGAAAGCTGTTTTTT.

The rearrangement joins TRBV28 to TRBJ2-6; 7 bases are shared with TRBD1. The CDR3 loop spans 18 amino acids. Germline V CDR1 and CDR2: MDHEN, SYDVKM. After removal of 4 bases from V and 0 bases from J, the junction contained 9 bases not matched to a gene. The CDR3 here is CASSSPRQGVSGANVLTF. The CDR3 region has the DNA TGTGCCAGCAGTTCCCCACGGCAGGGGGTCTCTGGGGCCAACGTCCTGACTTTC.

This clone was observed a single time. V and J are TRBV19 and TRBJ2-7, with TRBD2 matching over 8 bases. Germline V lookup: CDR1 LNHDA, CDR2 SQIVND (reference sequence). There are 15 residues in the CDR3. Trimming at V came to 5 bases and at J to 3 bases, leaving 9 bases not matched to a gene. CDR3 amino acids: CASSPEPTSVYEQYF. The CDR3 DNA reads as TGTGCCAGTAGTCCTGAGCCGACTAGCGTCTACGAGCAGTACTTC. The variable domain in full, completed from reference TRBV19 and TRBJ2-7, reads DGGITQSPKYLFRKEGQNVTLSCEQNLNHDAMYWYRQDPGQGLRLIYYSQIVNDFQKGDIAEGYSVSREKKESFPLTVTSAQKNPTAFYLCASSPEPTSVYEQYFGPGTRLTVT.

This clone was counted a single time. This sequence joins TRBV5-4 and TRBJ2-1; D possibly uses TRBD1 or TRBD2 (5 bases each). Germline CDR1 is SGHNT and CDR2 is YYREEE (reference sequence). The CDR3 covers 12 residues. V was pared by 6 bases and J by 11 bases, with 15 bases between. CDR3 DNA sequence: TGTGCCAGCACCTCCGGCCCGGGGCAGCAGTTCTTC. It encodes CASTSGPGQQFF.

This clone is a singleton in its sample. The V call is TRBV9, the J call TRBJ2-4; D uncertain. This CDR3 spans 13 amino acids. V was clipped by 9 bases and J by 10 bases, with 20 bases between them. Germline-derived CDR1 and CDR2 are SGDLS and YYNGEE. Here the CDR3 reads CATDFPQSWIQYF. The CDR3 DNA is TGTGCCACCGACTTCCCCCAAAGTTGGATTCAGTACTTC.

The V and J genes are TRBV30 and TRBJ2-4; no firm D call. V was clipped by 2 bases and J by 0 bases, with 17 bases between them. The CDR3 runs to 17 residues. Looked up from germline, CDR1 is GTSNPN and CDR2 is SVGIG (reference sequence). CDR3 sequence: CAWSLLEVSLAKNIQYF. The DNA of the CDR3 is TGTGCCTGGAGTCTCCTTGAAGTAAGCCTAGCCAAAAACATTCAGTACTTC. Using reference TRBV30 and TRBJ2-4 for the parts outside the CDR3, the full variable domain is SQTIHQWPATLVQPVGSPLSLECTVEGTSNPNLYWYRQAAGRGLQLLFYSVGIGQISSEVPQNLSASRPQDRQFILSSKKLLLSDSGFYLCAWSLLEVSLAKNIQYFGAGTRLSVL.

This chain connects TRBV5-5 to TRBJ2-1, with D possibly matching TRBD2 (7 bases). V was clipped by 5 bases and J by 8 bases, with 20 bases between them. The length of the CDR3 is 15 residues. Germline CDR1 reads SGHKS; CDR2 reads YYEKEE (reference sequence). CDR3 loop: CASRRSGGQLHEQFF. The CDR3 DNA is TGTGCCAGCAGACGGTCCGGGGGGCAGCTCCATGAGCAGTTCTTC.

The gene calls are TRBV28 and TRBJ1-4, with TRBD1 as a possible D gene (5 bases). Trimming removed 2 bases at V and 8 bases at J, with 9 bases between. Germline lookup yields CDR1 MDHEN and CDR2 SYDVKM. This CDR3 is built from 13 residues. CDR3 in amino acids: CASSLRGREKLFF. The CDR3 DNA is TGTGCCAGCAGTTTAAGGGGAAGGGAAAAACTGTTTTTT.

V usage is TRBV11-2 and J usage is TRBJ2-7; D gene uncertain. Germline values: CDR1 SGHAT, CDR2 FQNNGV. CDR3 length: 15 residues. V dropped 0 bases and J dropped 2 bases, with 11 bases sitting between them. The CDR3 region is CASSLEAVRTYEQYF. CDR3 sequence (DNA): TGTGCCAGCAGCTTAGAGGCGGTCAGAACCTACGAGCAGTACTTC.

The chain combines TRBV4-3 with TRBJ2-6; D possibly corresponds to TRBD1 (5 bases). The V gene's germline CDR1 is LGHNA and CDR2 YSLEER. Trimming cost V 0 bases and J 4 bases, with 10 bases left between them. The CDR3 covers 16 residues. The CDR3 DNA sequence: TGCGCCAGCAGCCAAGATATAGGGGTGGGGGCCAACGTCCTGACTTTC. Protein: CASSQDIGVGANVLTF.

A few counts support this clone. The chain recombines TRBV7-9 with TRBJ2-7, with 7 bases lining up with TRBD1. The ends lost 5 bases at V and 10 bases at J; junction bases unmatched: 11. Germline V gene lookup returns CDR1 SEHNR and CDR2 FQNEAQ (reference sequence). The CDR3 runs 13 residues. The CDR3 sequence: CASSGFRDSLQYF. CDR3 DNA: TGTGCCAGCAGCGGGTTCCGGGACAGTCTACAGTACTTC.

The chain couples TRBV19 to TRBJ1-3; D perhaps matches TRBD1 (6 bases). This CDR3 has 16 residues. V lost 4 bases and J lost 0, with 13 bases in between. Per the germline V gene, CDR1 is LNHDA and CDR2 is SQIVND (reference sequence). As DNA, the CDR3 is TGTGCCAGTAGTAGCCAATCAGGGGTCTCTGGAAACACCATATATTTT. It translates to CASSSQSGVSGNTIYF.

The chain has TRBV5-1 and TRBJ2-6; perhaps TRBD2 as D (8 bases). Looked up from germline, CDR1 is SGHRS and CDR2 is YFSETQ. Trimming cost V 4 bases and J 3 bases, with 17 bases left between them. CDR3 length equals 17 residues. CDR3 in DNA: TGCGCCAGCAGCCCGGGAGGGGGCACTGGTGGGGCCAACGTCCTGACTTTC. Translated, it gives CASSPGGGTGGANVLTF.

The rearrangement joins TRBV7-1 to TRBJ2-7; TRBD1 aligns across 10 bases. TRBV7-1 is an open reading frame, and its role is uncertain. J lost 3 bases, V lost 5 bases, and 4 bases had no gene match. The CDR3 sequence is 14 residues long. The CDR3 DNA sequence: TGTGCCAGCAGCCCCCGGACAGGGGGCTACGAGCAGTACTTC. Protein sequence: CASSPRTGGYEQYF.

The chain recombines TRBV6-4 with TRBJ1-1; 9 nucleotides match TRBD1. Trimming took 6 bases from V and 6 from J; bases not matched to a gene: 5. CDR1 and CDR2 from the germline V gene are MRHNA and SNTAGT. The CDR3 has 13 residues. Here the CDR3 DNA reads TGTGCCAGCAGCCCGGACAGGGGCGCTGAAGCTTTCTTT. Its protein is CASSPDRGAEAFF.

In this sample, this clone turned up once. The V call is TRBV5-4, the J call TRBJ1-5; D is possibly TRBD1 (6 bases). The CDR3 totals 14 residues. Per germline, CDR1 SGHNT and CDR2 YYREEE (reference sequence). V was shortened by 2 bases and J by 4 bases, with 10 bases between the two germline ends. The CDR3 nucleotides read TGTGCCAGCAGCTTTCCAGGGGAAAATCAGCCCCAGCATTTT. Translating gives CASSFPGENQPQHF.

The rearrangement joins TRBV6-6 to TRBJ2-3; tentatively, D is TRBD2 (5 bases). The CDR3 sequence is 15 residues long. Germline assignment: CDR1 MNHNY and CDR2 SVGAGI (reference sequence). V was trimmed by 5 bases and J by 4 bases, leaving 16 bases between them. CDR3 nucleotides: TGTGCCAGCAGTCCCCGACTAAACCCCCCAGATACGCAGTATTTT. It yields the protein CASSPRLNPPDTQYF.

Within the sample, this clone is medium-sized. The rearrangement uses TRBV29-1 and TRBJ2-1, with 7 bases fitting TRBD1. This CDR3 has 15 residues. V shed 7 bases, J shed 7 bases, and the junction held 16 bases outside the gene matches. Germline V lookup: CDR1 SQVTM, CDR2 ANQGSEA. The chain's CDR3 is CSGRQPGQRRNEQFF. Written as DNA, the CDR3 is TGCAGCGGCCGCCAGCCGGGACAGAGGAGGAATGAGCAGTTCTTC.

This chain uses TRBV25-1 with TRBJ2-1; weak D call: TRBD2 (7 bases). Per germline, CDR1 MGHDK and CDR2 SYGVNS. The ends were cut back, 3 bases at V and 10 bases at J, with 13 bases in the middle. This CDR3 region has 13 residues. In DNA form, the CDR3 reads TGTGCCAGCAGTGATCGGGGGGCAGGGGAGCAGTTCTTC. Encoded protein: CASSDRGAGEQFF. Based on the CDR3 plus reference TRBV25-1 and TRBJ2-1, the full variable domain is EADIYQTPRYLVIGTGKKITLECSQTMGHDKMYWYQQDPGMELHLIHYSYGVNSTEKGDLSSESTVSRIRTEHFPLTLESARPSHTSQYLCASSDRGAGEQFFGPGTRLTVL.

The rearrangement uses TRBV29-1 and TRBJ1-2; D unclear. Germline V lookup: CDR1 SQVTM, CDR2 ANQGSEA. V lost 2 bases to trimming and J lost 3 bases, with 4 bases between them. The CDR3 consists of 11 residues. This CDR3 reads CSVERDYGYTF. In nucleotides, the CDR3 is TGCAGCGTTGAACGGGACTATGGCTACACCTTC.

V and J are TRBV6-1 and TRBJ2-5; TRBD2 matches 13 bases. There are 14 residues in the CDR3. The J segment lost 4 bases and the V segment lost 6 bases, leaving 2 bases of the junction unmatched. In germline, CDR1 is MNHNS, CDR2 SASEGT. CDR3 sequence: CASRRLAGGETQYF. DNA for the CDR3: TGTGCCAGCAGGCGACTAGCGGGAGGAGAGACCCAGTACTTC.

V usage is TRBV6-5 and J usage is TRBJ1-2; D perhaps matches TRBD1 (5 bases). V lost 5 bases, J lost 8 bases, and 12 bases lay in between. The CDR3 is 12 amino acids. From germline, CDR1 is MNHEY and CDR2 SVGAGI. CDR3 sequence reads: CASSRGGRGYTF. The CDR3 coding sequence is TGTGCCAGCAGTCGGGGGGGTCGGGGCTACACCTTC.

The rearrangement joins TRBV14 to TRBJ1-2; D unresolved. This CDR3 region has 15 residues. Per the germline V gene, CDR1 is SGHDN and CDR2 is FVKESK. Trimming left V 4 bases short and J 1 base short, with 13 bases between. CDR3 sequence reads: CASSPGLRFNYGYTF. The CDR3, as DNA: TGTGCCAGCAGCCCAGGCCTGAGGTTTAACTATGGCTACACCTTC.

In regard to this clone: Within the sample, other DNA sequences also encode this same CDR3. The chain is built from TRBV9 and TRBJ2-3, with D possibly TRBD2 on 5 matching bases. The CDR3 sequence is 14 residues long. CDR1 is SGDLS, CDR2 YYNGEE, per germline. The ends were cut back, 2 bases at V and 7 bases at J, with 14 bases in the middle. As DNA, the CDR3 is TGTGCCAGCAGCGTGGGATTAGCGAGCTATACGCAGTATTTT. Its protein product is CASSVGLASYTQYF.